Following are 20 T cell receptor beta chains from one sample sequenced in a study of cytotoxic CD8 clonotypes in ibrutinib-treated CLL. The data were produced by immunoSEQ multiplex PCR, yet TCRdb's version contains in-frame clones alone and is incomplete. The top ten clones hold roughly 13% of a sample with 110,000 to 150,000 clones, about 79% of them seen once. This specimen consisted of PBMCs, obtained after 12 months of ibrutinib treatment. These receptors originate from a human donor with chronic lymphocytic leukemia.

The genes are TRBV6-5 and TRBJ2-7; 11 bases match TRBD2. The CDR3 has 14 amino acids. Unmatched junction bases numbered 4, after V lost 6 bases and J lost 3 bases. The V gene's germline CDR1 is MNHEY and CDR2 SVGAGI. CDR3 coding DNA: TGTGCCAGCAGAATACTAGCGGGAGTCTACGAGCAGTACTTC. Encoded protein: CASRILAGVYEQYF.

The CDR3 reads CAWSNLWARGPRETNYGYTF. The DNA of the CDR3 is TGTGCCTGGAGTAATTTATGGGCCCGCGGGCCTCGCGAAACTAACTATGGCTACACCTTC. V is TRBV30 and J is TRBJ1-2; D gene ambiguous. V lost 2 bases, J lost 0 bases, and 28 bases lay in between. Germline V lookup: CDR1 GTSNPN, CDR2 SVGIG (reference sequence). CDR3 length: 20 residues.

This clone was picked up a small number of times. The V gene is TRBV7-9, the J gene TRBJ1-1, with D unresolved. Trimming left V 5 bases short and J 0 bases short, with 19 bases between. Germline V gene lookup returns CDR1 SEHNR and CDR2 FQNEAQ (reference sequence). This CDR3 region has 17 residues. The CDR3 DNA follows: TGTGCCAGCAGCCCCCTACTGGGAGTATCCATGAACACTGAAGCTTTCTTT. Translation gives CASSPLLGVSMNTEAFF.

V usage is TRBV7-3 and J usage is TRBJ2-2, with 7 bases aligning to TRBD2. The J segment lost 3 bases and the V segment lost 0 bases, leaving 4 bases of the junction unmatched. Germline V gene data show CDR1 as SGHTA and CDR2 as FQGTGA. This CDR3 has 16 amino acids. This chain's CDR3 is CASSLTPGLHTGELFF. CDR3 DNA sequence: TGTGCCAGCAGCTTAACTCCGGGACTACACACCGGGGAGCTGTTTTTT.

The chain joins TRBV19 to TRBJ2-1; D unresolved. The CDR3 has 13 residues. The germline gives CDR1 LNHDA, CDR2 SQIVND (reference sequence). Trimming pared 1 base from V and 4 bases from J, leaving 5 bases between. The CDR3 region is CASSIGRYNEQFF. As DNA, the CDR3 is TGTGCCAGTAGTATAGGGCGTTACAATGAGCAGTTCTTC.

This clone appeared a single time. The CDR3 nucleotides are TGCGCCAGCAGCTTGGAAGGGATAGACGGGAGGCCACGGAATGAGCAGTTCTTC. Translating it yields CASSLEGIDGRPRNEQFF. The chain has TRBV5-1 and TRBJ2-1; 7 bases are a match to TRBD2. This CDR3 is 18 amino acids long. Germline V gene data show CDR1 as SGHRS and CDR2 as YFSETQ. Trimming at V came to 0 bases and at J to 7 bases, leaving 16 bases not matched to a gene.

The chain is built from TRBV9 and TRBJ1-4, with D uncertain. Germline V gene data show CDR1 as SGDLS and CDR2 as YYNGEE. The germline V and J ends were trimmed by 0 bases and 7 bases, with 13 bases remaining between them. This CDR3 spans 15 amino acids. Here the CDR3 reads CASSVDLGMGEKLFF. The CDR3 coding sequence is TGTGCCAGCAGCGTAGATCTGGGGATGGGTGAAAAACTGTTTTTT.

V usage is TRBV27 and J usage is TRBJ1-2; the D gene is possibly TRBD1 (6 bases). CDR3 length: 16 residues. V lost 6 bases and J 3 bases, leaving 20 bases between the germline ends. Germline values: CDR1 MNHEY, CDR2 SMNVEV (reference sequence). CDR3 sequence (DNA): TGTGCCAGCAGGTTGGGGGGTGGCAGGGGTGACTATGGCTACACCTTC. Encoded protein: CASRLGGGRGDYGYTF.

CDR3 sequence reads: CASSLGTRINTQYF. The CDR3 DNA follows: TGTGCCAGCAGTTTAGGGACTAGGATAAATACGCAGTATTTT. The chain uses TRBV27 and TRBJ2-3, with 8 bases matching TRBD2. CDR1 is MNHEY and CDR2 is SMNVEV in the germline V gene (reference sequence). The V and J ends lost 2 bases and 7 bases, in that order; junction bases with no gene match: 5. The CDR3 has 14 residues.

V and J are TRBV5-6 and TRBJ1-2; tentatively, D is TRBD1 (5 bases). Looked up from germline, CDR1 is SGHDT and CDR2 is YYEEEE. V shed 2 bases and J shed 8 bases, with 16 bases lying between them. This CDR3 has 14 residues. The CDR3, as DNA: TGTGCCAGCAGCTTTGGGTCCGGGGCGCGCGGCTACACCTTC. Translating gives CASSFGSGARGYTF.

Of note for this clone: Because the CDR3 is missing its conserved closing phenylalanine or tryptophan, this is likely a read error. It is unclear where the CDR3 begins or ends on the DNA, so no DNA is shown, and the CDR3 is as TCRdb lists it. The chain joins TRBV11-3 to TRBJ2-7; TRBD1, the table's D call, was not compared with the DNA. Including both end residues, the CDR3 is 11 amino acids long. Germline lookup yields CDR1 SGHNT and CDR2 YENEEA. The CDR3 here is CASSSRTGTGA.

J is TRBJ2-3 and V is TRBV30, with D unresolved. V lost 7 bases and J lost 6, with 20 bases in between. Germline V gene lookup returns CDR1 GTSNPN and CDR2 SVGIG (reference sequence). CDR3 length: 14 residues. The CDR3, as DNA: TGTGCCTCCCGACTCCACGAATCATCGGATACGCAGTATTTT. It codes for CASRLHESSDTQYF.

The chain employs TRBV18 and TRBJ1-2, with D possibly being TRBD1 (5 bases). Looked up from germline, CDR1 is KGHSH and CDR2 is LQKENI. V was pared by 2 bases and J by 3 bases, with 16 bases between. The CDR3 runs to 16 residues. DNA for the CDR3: TGTGCCAGCTCACCAGGCCCAGAACAGGACTACTATGGCTACACCTTC. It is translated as CASSPGPEQDYYGYTF.

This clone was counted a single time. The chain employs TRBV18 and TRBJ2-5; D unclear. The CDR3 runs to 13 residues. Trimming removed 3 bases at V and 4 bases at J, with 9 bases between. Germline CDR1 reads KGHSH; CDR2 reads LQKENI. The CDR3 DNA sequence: TGTGCCAGCTCACCCCATGTAGGAGAGACCCAGTACTTC. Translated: CASSPHVGETQYF.

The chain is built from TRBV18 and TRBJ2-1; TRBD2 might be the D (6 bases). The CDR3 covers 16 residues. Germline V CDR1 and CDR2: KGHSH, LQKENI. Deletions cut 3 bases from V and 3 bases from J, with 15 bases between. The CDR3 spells CASSPPLANIYNEQFF. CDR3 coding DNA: TGTGCCAGCTCACCCCCGCTAGCGAATATCTACAATGAGCAGTTCTTC.

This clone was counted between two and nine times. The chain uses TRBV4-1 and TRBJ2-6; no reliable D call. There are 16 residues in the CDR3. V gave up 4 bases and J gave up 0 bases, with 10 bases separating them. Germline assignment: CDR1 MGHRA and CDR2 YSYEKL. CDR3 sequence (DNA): TGCGCCAGCAGCCTCGGTCCTCTCTCTGGGGCCAACGTCCTGACTTTC. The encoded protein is CASSLGPLSGANVLTF.

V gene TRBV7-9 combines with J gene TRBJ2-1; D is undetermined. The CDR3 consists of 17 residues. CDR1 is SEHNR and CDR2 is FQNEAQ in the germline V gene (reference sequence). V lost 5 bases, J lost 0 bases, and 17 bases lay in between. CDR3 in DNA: TGTGCCAGCAGCCACAGTTTCCAGACTGTCTCCTACAATGAGCAGTTCTTC. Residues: CASSHSFQTVSYNEQFF.

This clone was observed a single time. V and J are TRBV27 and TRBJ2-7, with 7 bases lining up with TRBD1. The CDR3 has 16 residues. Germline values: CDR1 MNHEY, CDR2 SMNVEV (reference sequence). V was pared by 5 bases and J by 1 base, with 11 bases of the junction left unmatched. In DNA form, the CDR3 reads TGTGCCAGCAGTCACCACCGGGACAGTGGTTCCTACGAGCAGTACTTC. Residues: CASSHHRDSGSYEQYF.

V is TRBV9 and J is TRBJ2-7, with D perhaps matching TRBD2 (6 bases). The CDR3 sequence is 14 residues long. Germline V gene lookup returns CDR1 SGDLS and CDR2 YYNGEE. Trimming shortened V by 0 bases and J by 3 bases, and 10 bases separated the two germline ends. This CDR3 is CASSVEGTYYEQYF. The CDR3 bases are TGTGCCAGCAGCGTAGAAGGGACTTACTACGAGCAGTACTTC.

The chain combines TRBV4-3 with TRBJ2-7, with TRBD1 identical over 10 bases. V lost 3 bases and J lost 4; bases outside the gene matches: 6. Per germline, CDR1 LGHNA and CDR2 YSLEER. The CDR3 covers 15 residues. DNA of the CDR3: TGCGCCAGCAGCCAGGCGACAGGGGGCTTTTACGAGCAGTACTTC. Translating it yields CASSQATGGFYEQYF.